The T cell receptor beta chain described here comes from a study of shared clonotypes between healthy human individuals. Study-wide background: The cohort had a couple of women and a few men, ages 18 to 49.

CDR3 size: 15 residues. The trim removed 7 bases at V and 5 bases at J, leaving 12 bases unmatched. Germline V lookup: CDR1 SEHNR, CDR2 FQNEAQ (reference sequence). This clone is a singleton in its sample. The assay used deep level. Here immunoSEQ multiplex PCR was the method, and the copy in TCRdb shows in-frame clones only, minus some. This sample has roughly 320,000 clones, with about nine tenths found just once. The chain couples TRBV7-9 to TRBJ2-7, with TRBD1 matching over 9 bases. The TCR comes from a man aged 18 to 35 in good health. Sequenced: memory CD8+ T cells sorted from blood. Subset indicated: CD45RO+ cells pooled with CCR7-negative TemRA cells. CDR3 DNA sequence: TGTGCCAGCACCCCACGGACAGGGGCGTTCCACGAGCAGTACTTC. Protein sequence: CASTPRTGAFHEQYF.